Listed below are T cell receptor beta chains from one sample, sequenced in a study of T cell clones after liver transplantation. Clones were read by immunoSEQ multiplex PCR, and TCRdb kept only the in-frame ones, dropping some. The sample consists of about 120,000 clones, roughly nine tenths of them appearing once. The sample consisted of CD4+ T cells from blood, taken 12 months after liver transplant. The receptors shown here come from a human patient who received a liver transplant. The graft donor may have given rise to some T cells. CDR3s include the opening cysteine and the closing phenylalanine or tryptophan.

TRBV7-2,CASSLGANTGELFF
TRBV7-3,CASSLNSGSDEQYF
TRBV5-1,CASSPLTGPGSTDTQYF
TRBV7-3,CASSLSNYGEQFF
TRBV5-8,CASSWTGGRTEAFF
TRBV28,CASKLRARGGYTF
TRBV7-3,CASSLDSDTQYF
TRBV19,CASVMRDEQFF
TRBV6-6,CASRAIGSGANVLTF
TRBV6-1,CASSEWTALDGYTF
TRBV18,CASQEQTGIGTEAFF
TRBV6-5,CASSSFGVGVNEQFF
TRBV19,CASLPAGENYGYTF
TRBV28,CASTLAGGTYEQYF
TRBV7-6,CASSLGNSGNTIYF
TRBV11-2,CASRSPRVNEQFF
TRBV5-1,CASSYRTSGPQETQYF
TRBV18,CASSPGSQETQYF
TRBV7-9,CASSLGTAAKAFF
TRBV18,CASSPVKRSGELFF
TRBV25-1,CASTRGAGGYTF
TRBV10-3,CAISATGESEFF
TRBV19,CASSIQGDYGYTF
TRBV10-3,CAISEGVPGGYEQYF
TRBV19,CASSIGTQPQHF
TRBV7-2,CASSFQGSGANVLTF